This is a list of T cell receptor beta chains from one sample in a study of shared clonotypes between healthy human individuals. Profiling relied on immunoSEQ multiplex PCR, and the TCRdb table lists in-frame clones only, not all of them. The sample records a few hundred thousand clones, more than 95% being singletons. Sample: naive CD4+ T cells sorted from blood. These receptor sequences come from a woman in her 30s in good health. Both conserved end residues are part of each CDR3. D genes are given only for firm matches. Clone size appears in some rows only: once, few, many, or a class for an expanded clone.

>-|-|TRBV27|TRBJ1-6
TGTGCCAGCACTGGCAGCCACCGTTCGGGTTCACCCCTCCACTTT
CASTGSHRSGSPLHF
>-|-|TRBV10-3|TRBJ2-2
TGTGCCATCAATCTAGAATTCACCGGGGAGCTGTTTTTT
CAINLEFTGELFF
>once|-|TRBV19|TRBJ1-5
TGTGCCAGTAGTCCGAAGCATGGGGCGAAGCCCCAGCATTTT
CASSPKHGAKPQHF
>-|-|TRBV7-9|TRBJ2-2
TGTGCCAGCAGCTTCATCCGGGACTACACCGGGGAGCTGTTTTTT
CASSFIRDYTGELFF
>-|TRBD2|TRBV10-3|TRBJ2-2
TGTGCCACACGGACTAGCGGGAGTACCGGGGAGCTGTTTTTT
CATRTSGSTGELFF
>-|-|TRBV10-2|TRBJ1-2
TGCGCCACCCTGCCCCAGGGGATATATGACTATGGCTACACCTTC
CATLPQGIYDYGYTF
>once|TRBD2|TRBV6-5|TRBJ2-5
TGTGCCAGCAGTTACGATGGGGGCGGGAGGGGAGAGACCCAGTACTTC
CASSYDGGGRGETQYF
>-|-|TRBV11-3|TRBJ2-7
TGTGCCAGCAGCTTAGGACCCGGACAGTCCTACGAGCAGTACTTC
CASSLGPGQSYEQYF
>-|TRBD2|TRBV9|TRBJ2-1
TGTGCCAGCAGCTCAACTAGCGGGAGGGCCTGGTACAATGAGCAGTTCTTC
CASSSTSGRAWYNEQFF
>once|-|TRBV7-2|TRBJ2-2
TGTGCCAGCAGCTACACCGGGACCACGAACACCGGGGAGCTGTTTTTT
CASSYTGTTNTGELFF
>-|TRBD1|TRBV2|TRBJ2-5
TGTGCCAGCAGTAGGGACAGTCTGCCGACCCAGTACTTC
CASSRDSLPTQYF
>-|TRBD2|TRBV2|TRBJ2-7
TGTGCCAGCAGGTTATTAGCGGGAGTTGACGAGCAGTACTTC
CASRLLAGVDEQYF
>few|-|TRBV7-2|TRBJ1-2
TGTGCCAGCAGCTTAGTGTGGACAAGCAACTATGGCTACACCTTC
CASSLVWTSNYGYTF
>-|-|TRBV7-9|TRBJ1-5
TGTGCCAGCAGCACTGGTACGCGAGCCCAGCATTTT
CASSTGTRAQHF
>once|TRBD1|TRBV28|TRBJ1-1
TGTGCCACAGGGGGGACGAACACTGAAGCTTTCTTT
CATGGTNTEAFF
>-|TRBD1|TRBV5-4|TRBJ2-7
TGTGCCAGCAGCTTCCTAGGACAGGGAAGCGAGCAGTACTTC
CASSFLGQGSEQYF
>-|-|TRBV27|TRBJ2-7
TGTGCCAGCGGTCCATCCAGCCTAAGCTCCTACGAGCAGTACTTC
CASGPSSLSSYEQYF
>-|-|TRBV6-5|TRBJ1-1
TGTGCCAGCAGTTACGTGGGGGCAGAAGCTTTCTTT
CASSYVGAEAFF
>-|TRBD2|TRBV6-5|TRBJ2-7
TGTGCCAGCAGTTACTCGAGTAGCGGGAGAAACGAGCAGTACTTC
CASSYSSSGRNEQYF
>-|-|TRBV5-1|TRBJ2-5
TGCGCCAGCAGCCTCCGGGACTTAGAGACCCAGTACTTC
CASSLRDLETQYF
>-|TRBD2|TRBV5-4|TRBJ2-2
TGTGCCAGCAGCTTTTTAGCGGGAGGGCCGACCGGGGAGCTGTTTTTT
CASSFLAGGPTGELFF
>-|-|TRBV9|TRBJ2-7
TGTGCCAGCAGCGTAGTTTCTGAGGGGTACGAGCAGTACTTC
CASSVVSEGYEQYF
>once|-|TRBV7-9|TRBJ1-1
TGTGCCAGCCGAAACCGGGACACTGAAGCTTTCTTT
CASRNRDTEAFF
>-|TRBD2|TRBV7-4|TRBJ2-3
TGTGCCAGCAGCGGACTAGCGGGAGCAGGTACGCAGTATTTT
CASSGLAGAGTQYF
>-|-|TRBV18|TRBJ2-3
TGTGCCAGCTCACCAGTCGGAGGGACAGATACGCAGTATTTT
CASSPVGGTDTQYF
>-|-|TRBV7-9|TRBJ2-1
TGTGCCAGCAGTGCAGCGGTTGCGCAGTTCTTC
CASSAAVAQFF
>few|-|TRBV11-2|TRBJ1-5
TGTGCCAGCAGCTCCGGAGAGGTGGGCAATCAGCCCCAGCATTTT
CASSSGEVGNQPQHF
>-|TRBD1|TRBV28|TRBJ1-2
TGTGCCAGCAGTCTCCCCGGGACAGGGGGAGGCTACACCTTC
CASSLPGTGGGYTF
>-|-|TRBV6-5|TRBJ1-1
TGTGCCAGCAGTTACTACTATGGGGGATTAAACACTGAAGCTTTCTTT
CASSYYYGGLNTEAFF
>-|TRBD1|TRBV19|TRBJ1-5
TGTGCCAGTAGGAAAGGGGGCTTGGGCAATCAGCCCCAGCATTTT
CASRKGGLGNQPQHF
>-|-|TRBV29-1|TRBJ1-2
TGCAGCGCCGGAGAATGGTATGGCTACACCTTC
CSAGEWYGYTF
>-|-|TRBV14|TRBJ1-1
TGTGCCAGCAGCCGCCTCCGGACCACTGAAGCTTTCTTT
CASSRLRTTEAFF
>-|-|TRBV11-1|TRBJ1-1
TGTGCCAGCAGCCCCCTTGGGGTGACCAGCGTCGCTGAAGCTTTCTTT
CASSPLGVTSVAEAFF
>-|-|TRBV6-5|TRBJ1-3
TGTGCCAGCAGTTACTCGACTGCCGGGGGGAGGAACACCATATATTTT
CASSYSTAGGRNTIYF
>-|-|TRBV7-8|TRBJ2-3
TGTGCCAGCAGCTTAGGAAGGACGTGGTCGACAGATACGCAGTATTTT
CASSLGRTWSTDTQYF
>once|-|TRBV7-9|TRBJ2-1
TGTGCCAGCAGCTTAGGGACTACAAACAATGAGCAGTTCTTC
CASSLGTTNNEQFF
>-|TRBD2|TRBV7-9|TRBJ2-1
TGTGCCAGCAGCTTAGCGCCGACTAGCGGGTTCTTC
CASSLAPTSGFF
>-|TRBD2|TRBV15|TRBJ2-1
TGTGCCACCAGAATTCCTAGCGGAGACTACAATGAGCAGTTCTTC
CATRIPSGDYNEQFF
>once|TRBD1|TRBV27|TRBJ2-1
TGTGCCAGCAGACCCGGACAGGGGCTCTACAATGAGCAGTTCTTC
CASRPGQGLYNEQFF
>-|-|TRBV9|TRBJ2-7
TGTGCCAGCAGCGTAGCAGGGGCAGGGAGGGAGCAGTACTTC
CASSVAGAGREQYF
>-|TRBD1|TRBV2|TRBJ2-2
TGTGCCAGCAGTGGATCGACAGGGTCCGGGGAGCTGTTTTTT
CASSGSTGSGELFF
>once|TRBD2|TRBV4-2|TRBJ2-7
TGTGCCAGCAGCCAAGACCCGGGGGGAGGTGGCGAGCAGTACTTC
CASSQDPGGGGEQYF
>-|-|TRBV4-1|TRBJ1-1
TGCGCCAGCAGCCAAGAACTCCTTATGAACACTGAAGCTTTCTTT
CASSQELLMNTEAFF
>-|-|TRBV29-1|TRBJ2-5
TGCAGCGTTGAAGCTGGGAAAGAGACCCAGTACTTC
CSVEAGKETQYF
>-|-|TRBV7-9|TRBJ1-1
TGTGCCAGCAGCTTATCTGGGAACACTGAAGCTTTCTTT
CASSLSGNTEAFF
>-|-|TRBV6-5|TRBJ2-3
TGTGCCAGCACCACAGGGTTTACAGATACGCAGTATTTT
CASTTGFTDTQYF
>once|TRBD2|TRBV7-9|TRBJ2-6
TGTGCCAGCAACCCGACTAGCGGGAGTTTGGCTGGGGCCAACGTCCTGACTTTC
CASNPTSGSLAGANVLTF
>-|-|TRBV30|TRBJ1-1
TGTGCCTGGAGTAATAGGGGGTGGGCTTTCTTT
CAWSNRGWAFF
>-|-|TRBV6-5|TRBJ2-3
TGTGCCAGCAGCCCGGGGGGCACAGATACGCAGTATTTT
CASSPGGTDTQYF
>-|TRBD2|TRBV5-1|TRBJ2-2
TGCGCCAGCAGCTTGGCCCCGGGTAGCGGGGACGGGGAGCTGTTTTTT
CASSLAPGSGDGELFF
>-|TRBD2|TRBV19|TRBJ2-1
TGTGCCAGTAGTATAGATGATGGACTAGGGTCGGATGAGCAGTTCTTC
CASSIDDGLGSDEQFF
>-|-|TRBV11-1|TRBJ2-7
TGTGCCAGCAGCGGTGGACTTGGAATTTACGAGCAGTACTTC
CASSGGLGIYEQYF
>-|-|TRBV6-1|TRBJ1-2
TGTGCCAGCAGTGACCAGTGGGACTATGGCTACACCTTC
CASSDQWDYGYTF
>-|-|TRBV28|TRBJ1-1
TGTGCCAGCAGTGGCGGACACACTGAAGCTTTCTTT
CASSGGHTEAFF
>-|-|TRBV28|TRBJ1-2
TGTGCCAGCAGTCCCCTCGGGGAGAACTATGGCTACACCTTC
CASSPLGENYGYTF
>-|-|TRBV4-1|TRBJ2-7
TGCGCCAGCAGCCAAGATCGGCAGGGAAGGAGCTACGAGCAGTACTTC
CASSQDRQGRSYEQYF